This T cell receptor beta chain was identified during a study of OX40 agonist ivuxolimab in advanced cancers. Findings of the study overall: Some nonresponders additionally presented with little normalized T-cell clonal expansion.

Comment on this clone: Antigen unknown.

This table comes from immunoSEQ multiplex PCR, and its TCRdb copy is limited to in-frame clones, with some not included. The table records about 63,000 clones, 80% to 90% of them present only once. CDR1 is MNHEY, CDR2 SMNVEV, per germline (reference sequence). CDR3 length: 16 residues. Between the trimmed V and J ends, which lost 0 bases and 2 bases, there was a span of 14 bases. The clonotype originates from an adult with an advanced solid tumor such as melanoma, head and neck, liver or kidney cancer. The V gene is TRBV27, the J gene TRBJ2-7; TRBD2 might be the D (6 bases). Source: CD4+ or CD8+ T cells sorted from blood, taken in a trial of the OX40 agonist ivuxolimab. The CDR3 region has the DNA TGTGCCAGCAGTTTATCGGGAACTAGCCACACCTACGAGCAGTACTTC. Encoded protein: CASSLSGTSHTYEQYF.